This passage covers 15 T cell receptor beta chains from one sample sequenced in a study of Ad26.COV2.S vaccination and SARS-CoV-2 variants. The assay was immunoSEQ multiplex PCR, and TCRdb's table has in-frame clones only and misses some. Of roughly 420,000 clones in the sample, 80% to 90% were seen once. Noted treatment: roughly 18 received Ad26.COV2.S at low or high dose, single or two shots; several received placebo; per-sample allocation not given. Sampling was performed 63 days after the first vaccine or placebo injection. The sequenced sample was peripheral blood, obtained in a trial of Ad26.COV2.S vaccine versus placebo. The receptors come from a person between 18 and 60 years old who received the Ad26.COV2.S COVID-19 vaccine or a placebo.

The rearrangement joins TRBV9 to TRBJ2-1, with 7 bases lining up with TRBD1. CDR1 and CDR2 from the germline V gene are SGDLS and YYNGEE. The CDR3 length is 15 residues. J lost 0 bases, V lost 3 bases, and 3 bases had no gene match. CDR3 in DNA: TGTGCCAGCAGCGGGAGACAGGGCTCCTACAATGAGCAGTTCTTC. Residues: CASSGRQGSYNEQFF.

The chain combines TRBV28 with TRBJ1-3; D ambiguous. Germline loops: CDR1 MDHEN, CDR2 SYDVKM. The ends were cut back, 6 bases at V and 0 bases at J, with 12 bases in the middle. The CDR3 spans 15 residues. CDR3 bases: TGTGCCAGCAGCCTCCAGATCTTCTCTGGAAACACCATATATTTT. This sequence encodes CASSLQIFSGNTIYF.

This chain's CDR3 is CASSFNPESNEAGELFF. CDR3 sequence (DNA): TGTGCCAGCAGCTTCAACCCGGAGAGCAACGAAGCCGGGGAGCTGTTTTTT. The V call is TRBV7-9, the J call TRBJ2-2; D not certain. This CDR3 region has 17 residues. Per the germline V gene, CDR1 is SEHNR and CDR2 is FQNEAQ (reference sequence). V was cut by 3 bases and J by 6 bases, with 20 bases left in between.

The J gene is TRBJ1-5, the V gene TRBV2; TRBD1 aligns across 7 bases. V trimming: 7 bases; J trimming: 0 bases; junction bases outside the gene matches: 6. In germline, CDR1 is SNHLY, CDR2 FYNNEI. This CDR3 contains 15 residues. CDR3 sequence (DNA): TGTGCCAGCACCGGGACAGCTTATAGCAATCAGCCCCAGCATTTT. Residues: CASTGTAYSNQPQHF.

CDR3 amino acids: CASKPGRNEKLFF. The CDR3 DNA reads TGTGCCAGCAAACCAGGGAGAAATGAAAAACTGTTTTTT. V and J are TRBV16 and TRBJ1-4; TRBD1 is a possible D gene (5 bases). This CDR3 comprises 13 residues. CDR1 and CDR2 (germline): KGHSY, FQNENV. V was pared by 7 bases and J by 5 bases, with 11 bases between.

This clone was observed a handful of times. This sequence joins TRBV7-9 and TRBJ2-3; 8 positions agree with TRBD2. CDR3 size: 15 residues. Trimming removed 4 bases from V and 2 bases from J; junction bases left unmatched: 5. Per the germline V gene, CDR1 is SEHNR and CDR2 is FQNEAQ (reference sequence). The CDR3 spells CASSCGLASTDTQYF. DNA of the CDR3: TGTGCCAGCAGCTGCGGACTAGCATCCACAGATACGCAGTATTTT.

The CDR3 coding sequence is TGTGCCAGCCGCCCGGGACTAGCGAACACCGGGGAGCTGTTTTTT. Encoded protein: CASRPGLANTGELFF. The chain joins TRBV19 to TRBJ2-2; 8 positions match TRBD2. Germline V gene sequence: CDR1 LNHDA, CDR2 SQIVND (reference sequence). Germline trimming cut 9 bases from V and 0 bases from J; bases unmatched to any gene: 6. This CDR3 has 15 residues.

The chain links TRBV6-5 to TRBJ1-6; 9 bases align to TRBD1. CDR3 length: 15 residues. Looked up from germline, CDR1 is MNHEY and CDR2 is SVGAGI. V shed 7 bases, J shed 8 bases, and the junction held 9 bases outside the gene matches. The CDR3: CASIRGGQGDSPLHF. CDR3 DNA: TGTGCCAGCATCAGAGGGGGACAGGGAGATTCACCCCTCCACTTT.

This clone appeared a few times. V and J are TRBV28 and TRBJ1-1, with D possibly TRBD1 on 5 matching bases. The CDR3 is 16 residues long. Trimming stripped 2 bases from V and 6 bases from J, with 19 bases between. CDR1 MDHEN and CDR2 SYDVKM come from the germline V gene. CDR3 sequence: CASSLASLLGTSEAFF. The CDR3 nucleotides are TGTGCCAGCAGTTTAGCCTCCCTTTTAGGGACTTCTGAAGCTTTCTTT. The full variable domain, in which reference TRBV28 and TRBJ1-1 provide the parts outside the CDR3, is DVKVTQSSRYLVKRTGEKVFLECVQDMDHENMFWYRQDPGLGLRLIYFSYDVKMKEKGDIPEGYSVSREKKERFSLILESASTNQTSMYLCASSLASLLGTSEAFFGQGTRLTVV.

The V gene is TRBV6-6, the J gene TRBJ1-2; tentatively, D is TRBD1 (6 bases). The CDR3 is 13 amino acids. CDR1 MNHNY and CDR2 SVGAGI come from the germline V gene (reference sequence). V dropped 4 bases and J dropped 4 bases, with 10 bases sitting between them. CDR3 amino acids: CASSFGGAYGYTF. The CDR3 DNA reads TGTGCCAGCAGTTTTGGGGGGGCCTATGGCTACACCTTC.

The rearrangement uses TRBV6-1 and TRBJ1-1; D possibly corresponds to TRBD1 (5 bases). Germline V CDR1 and CDR2: MNHNS, SASEGT. The CDR3 consists of 14 residues. The V and J ends lost 3 bases and 6 bases respectively, with 14 bases between them. In DNA, the CDR3 is TGTGCCAGCAGTGACAGGGTAGGGTGGGCTGAAGCTTTCTTT. It translates to CASSDRVGWAEAFF.

The genes are TRBV6-6 and TRBJ2-3; TRBD1 agrees at 7 bases. Per germline, CDR1 MNHNY and CDR2 SVGAGI (reference sequence). With V trimmed by 6 bases and J by 10 bases, 4 bases remained unmatched. The CDR3 is 11 residues long. The DNA for the CDR3 is TGTGCCAGCAGACGGGACAGCTCGCAGTATTTT. It codes for CASRRDSSQYF.

This clone is a singleton in its sample. The chain uses TRBV9 and TRBJ1-6; D not resolved. Trimming left V 4 bases short and J 6 bases short, with 17 bases between. This CDR3 contains 16 residues. Germline assignment: CDR1 SGDLS and CDR2 YYNGEE. CDR3 DNA: TGTGCCAGCAGCAGCGGGATCATAACGACTAATTCACCCCTCCACTTT. Amino acids: CASSSGIITTNSPLHF.

The rearrangement joins TRBV28 to TRBJ1-2; 7 bases agree with TRBD1. The CDR3 is 18 amino acids. Trimming took 3 bases from V and 1 from J; bases not matched to a gene: 14. Germline CDR1 and CDR2: MDHEN and SYDVKM. CDR3 nucleotides: TGTGCCAGCAGTTTCTTAGGGAGTGAGACAGGGCGTAACTATGGCTACACCTTC. It specifies CASSFLGSETGRNYGYTF.

V and J are TRBV25-1 and TRBJ1-5; the match to TRBD1 covers 11 bases. Germline V gene sequence: CDR1 MGHDK, CDR2 SYGVNS. V lost 7 bases and J lost 7; bases outside the gene matches: 9. The CDR3 covers 15 residues. The CDR3 sequence is CASIPDRGQRQPQHF. The CDR3 DNA reads as TGTGCCAGCATTCCGGACAGGGGGCAGCGGCAGCCCCAGCATTTT.